This T cell receptor beta chain appears in the sequencing data of a study of response to subunit inactivated influenza vaccine. Study-wide results and limits: Authors suggested that a seasonal influenza vaccination recruits few new T cells each time.

As concerns this clonotype: Its antigen is still unknown.

This CDR3 is 16 amino acids long. With 6 bases removed from V and 3 bases from J, the gap between germline ends came to 22 bases. Per the germline V gene, CDR1 is DFQATT and CDR2 is SNEGSKA (reference sequence). TCRdb reanalysed the RT-PCR reads using MiXCR and keeps one entry per CDR3 protein. The table has more than 150,000 distinct CDR3 sequences, around 8.8% seen once. The chain links TRBV20-1 to TRBJ2-3; TRBD1 or TRBD2 may be the D gene (6 bases each). This material consisted of non-naive T cells sorted from PBMCs, taken on the day of vaccination. This TCR derives from a man aged 45-65 years who received an inactivated influenza vaccine. This CDR3 reads CSAPRQAGRGTDTQYF. CDR3 sequence (DNA): TGCAGTGCACCTCGACAGGCGGGGCGGGGTACAGATACGCAGTATTTT.